A single T cell receptor beta chain is shown here with its context. Its target is unknown. This specimen belongs to a study of shared clonotypes between healthy human individuals. Looking at the study overall: Researchers assigned three CD4 naive, three CD4 memory, two CD8 naive and one CD8 memory plate to each donor. Study-wide points: The sampled material consisted only of blood, and tissue repertoires are likely to differ. Naive subsets generally had larger estimated richness than memory subsets. When naive CD4 clonotypes were compared across several donors, about 4.9% were shared.

Sequenced by immunoSEQ multiplex PCR; TCRdb stores in-frame clones only, minus some. The sample lists about 640,000 clones; about three quarters were seen once. The V gene lost 4 bases and the J gene lost 0 bases, with 11 bases spanning the gap. Germline V CDR1 and CDR2: SGHRS, YFSETQ. This CDR3 spans 15 amino acids. The J gene is TRBJ2-1, the V gene TRBV5-1; tentative D call: TRBD2 (5 bases). The clonotype comes from a woman aged 30 to 39 in good health. The material sequenced was memory CD4+ T cells sorted from blood. The sample's subset: CD45RA-negative fraction. The CDR3 region is CASSPGVVSYNEQFF. The CDR3 DNA is TGCGCCAGCAGCCCCGGGGTAGTCTCCTACAATGAGCAGTTCTTC.